These T cell receptor beta chains were read from a single sample in a study of OX40 agonist ivuxolimab in advanced cancers. Data came from immunoSEQ multiplex PCR; TCRdb stores just in-frame clones and leaves some out. The table lists about 31,000 clones, 90% to 95% of them singletons. The material was CD4+ or CD8+ T cells sorted from blood, obtained in a trial of the OX40 agonist ivuxolimab. The source of these receptors is an adult with an advanced solid tumor such as melanoma, head and neck, liver or kidney cancer. CDR3s include the opening cysteine and the closing phenylalanine or tryptophan. Fields, in order: V gene, clone size, D gene, J gene, CDR3 length, CDR3 protein, CDR3 DNA. The D gene is left open where the match is weak. The size field is filled for only some rows; it gives once, few, many or a size class.

>TRBV4-1|once|-|TRBJ1-4|18
CASSQDGEEAMTGEKLFF
TGCGCCAGCAGCCAAGATGGGGAGGAAGCCATGACTGGTGAAAAACTGTTTTTT
>TRBV30|-|-|TRBJ2-7|13
CAWSVGDSYEQYF
TGTGCCTGGAGTGTCGGGGATTCCTACGAGCAGTACTTC
>TRBV27|-|TRBD1|TRBJ2-1|14
CASSLRGRNNEQFF
TGTGCCAGCAGTCTCAGGGGGCGGAACAATGAGCAGTTCTTC
>TRBV10-1|-|-|TRBJ2-2|18
CASSVETAGKGNTGELFF
TGCGCCAGCAGTGTAGAAACTGCCGGGAAGGGGAACACCGGGGAGCTGTTTTTT
>TRBV7-6|-|TRBD1|TRBJ2-5|14
CASSLSGGRETQYF
TGTGCCAGCAGCTTATCAGGGGGACGGGAGACCCAGTACTTC
>TRBV19|-|TRBD2|TRBJ2-6|18
CASSIVSGSTSGANVLTF
TGTGCCAGTAGTATAGTCAGCGGGAGTACTTCTGGGGCCAACGTCCTGACTTTC
>TRBV11-3|-|TRBD1|TRBJ2-1|12
CASSMGDRMQFF
TGTGCCAGCAGCATGGGGGACAGAATGCAGTTCTTC
>TRBV7-7|-|TRBD1|TRBJ1-2|14
CASSHTQGAYGYTF
TGTGCCAGCAGCCACACACAGGGGGCGTATGGCTACACCTTC
>TRBV28|-|TRBD2|TRBJ2-7|17
CASRTRGGSALFYEQYF
TGTGCCAGCAGAACCCGGGGGGGGTCCGCACTATTCTACGAGCAGTACTTC
>TRBV10-3|-|-|TRBJ1-2|14
CAIKGENSNYGYTF
TGTGCCATCAAGGGGGAAAACTCAAACTATGGCTACACCTTC
>TRBV21-1|-|-|TRBJ2-7|17
CASSKAGLAGVFYEQYF
TGTGCCAGCAGCAAAGCGGGTCTAGCGGGAGTTTTCTACGAGCAGTACTTC
>TRBV7-3|-|TRBD2|TRBJ2-1|15
CASSLAGGMSNEQFF
TGTGCCAGCAGTCTAGCGGGCGGCATGAGCAATGAGCAGTTCTTC
>TRBV28|-|-|TRBJ1-5|12
CASSFINQPQHF
TGTGCCAGCAGTTTCATCAATCAGCCCCAGCATTTT
>TRBV9|-|-|TRBJ1-5|14
CASSVASGGQPQHF
TGTGCCAGCAGCGTGGCCTCGGGGGGGCAGCCCCAGCATTTT
>TRBV19|-|-|TRBJ2-2|13
CASRGKLSGELFF
TGTGCCAGTAGGGGGAAGTTATCCGGGGAGCTGTTTTTT
>TRBV5-1|-|-|TRBJ2-1|11
CASAQGNEQFF
TGCGCCAGCGCCCAGGGGAATGAGCAGTTCTTC
>TRBV27|-|-|TRBJ2-1|13
CASSFNWGVEQFF
TGTGCCAGCAGTTTCAACTGGGGGGTTGAGCAGTTCTTC
>TRBV7-3|-|TRBD1|TRBJ2-3|16
CASSLQTGGALDTQYF
TGTGCCAGCAGCCTTCAGACAGGGGGCGCGTTAGATACGCAGTATTTT
>TRBV6-1|-|TRBD2|TRBJ2-7|13
CASGDGGSSEQYF
TGTGCCAGCGGGGACGGGGGGAGTAGCGAGCAGTACTTC
>TRBV11-2|-|-|TRBJ2-7|12
CASSLDLYEQYF
TGTGCCAGCAGCTTAGACCTATACGAGCAGTACTTC
>TRBV4-1|once|-|TRBJ2-7|13
CASSGTDAYEQYF
TGCGCCAGCAGTGGCACCGACGCCTACGAGCAGTACTTC
>TRBV11-2|-|-|TRBJ2-1|13
CASSLNLGTEQFF
TGTGCCAGCAGCTTAAATTTGGGTACCGAGCAGTTCTTC
>TRBV19|-|TRBD2|TRBJ2-3|15
CASAPGLLGGDTQYF
TGTGCCAGTGCACCGGGGCTATTGGGAGGGGATACGCAGTATTTT